These 5 T cell receptor beta chains were sequenced from one sample in a study of blood T cell repertoires in COVID-19. The assay was immunoSEQ multiplex PCR, and TCRdb's table has in-frame clones only and misses some. The sample holds 200,000 or so clones, around 89% seen once. The sample comprised PBMCs or T cells enriched from blood (not recorded which). The origin of the receptors is a woman under 40 who had recovered from COVID-19.

The gene calls are TRBV7-9 and TRBJ1-1, with 7 bases fitting TRBD1. With 5 bases clipped from V and 2 bases from J, the junction kept 8 bases outside the gene matches. The CDR3 contains 15 residues. Germline CDR1 is SEHNR and CDR2 is FQNEAQ (reference sequence). The CDR3 DNA follows: TGTGCCAGCAGCCGTCCGACAGGGACAAACACTGAAGCTTTCTTT. Amino acid sequence: CASSRPTGTNTEAFF.

The chain combines TRBV11-3 with TRBJ2-7; 11 positions agree with TRBD1. CDR1 and CDR2 from the germline V gene are SGHNT and YENEEA. The CDR3 consists of 17 residues. The J segment lost 5 bases and the V segment lost 0 bases, leaving 9 bases of the junction unmatched. The CDR3 region has the DNA TGTGCCAGCAGCTTAGAAGGGACAGGGGGGCGCAGCGACGAGCAGTACTTC. It translates to CASSLEGTGGRSDEQYF.

The chain carries TRBV29-1 and TRBJ1-1, with D perhaps TRBD1 (6 bases). V was shortened by 4 bases and J by 1 base, with 10 bases between the two germline ends. This CDR3 contains 13 residues. Germline CDR1 reads SQVTM; CDR2 reads ANQGSEA. Here the CDR3 reads CSVGQGSNTEAFF. For the CDR3, the DNA is TGCAGCGTTGGTCAGGGGTCGAACACTGAAGCTTTCTTT. The whole variable domain, filled in from reference TRBV29-1 and TRBJ1-1, reads SAVISQKPSRDICQRGTSLTIQCQVDSQVTMMFWYRQQPGQSLTLIATANQGSEATYESGFVIDKFPISRPNLTFSTLTVSNMSPEDSSIYLCSVGQGSNTEAFFGQGTRLTVV.

J is TRBJ2-3 and V is TRBV9; 8 nucleotides align to TRBD2. The CDR3 is 17 residues long. Germline V gene data show CDR1 as SGDLS and CDR2 as YYNGEE. The ends lost 0 bases at V and 1 base at J; junction bases unmatched: 7. DNA of the CDR3: TGTGCCAGCAGCGTAGCAGCAACGGGGGGGGGCACAGATACGCAGTATTTT. Its translation is CASSVAATGGGTDTQYF.

The chain employs TRBV11-2 and TRBJ2-3; 11 bases map to TRBD2. Germline-derived CDR1 and CDR2 are SGHAT and FQNNGV. This CDR3 spans 15 amino acids. J lost 1 base, V lost 6 bases, and 3 bases had no gene match. The CDR3 region is CASSLAGGGTDTQYF. CDR3 sequence (DNA): TGTGCCAGCAGTCTAGCGGGGGGCGGCACAGATACGCAGTATTTT.